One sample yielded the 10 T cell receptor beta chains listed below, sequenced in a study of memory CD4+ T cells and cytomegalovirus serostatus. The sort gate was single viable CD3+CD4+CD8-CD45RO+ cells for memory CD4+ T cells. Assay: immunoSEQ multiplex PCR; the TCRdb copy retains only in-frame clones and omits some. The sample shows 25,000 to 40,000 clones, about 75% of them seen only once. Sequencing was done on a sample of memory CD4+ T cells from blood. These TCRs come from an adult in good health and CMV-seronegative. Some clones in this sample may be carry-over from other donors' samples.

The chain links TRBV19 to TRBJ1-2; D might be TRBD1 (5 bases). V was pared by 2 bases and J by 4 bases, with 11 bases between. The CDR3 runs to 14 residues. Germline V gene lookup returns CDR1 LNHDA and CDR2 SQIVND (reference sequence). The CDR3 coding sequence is TGTGCCAGTAGTATACAGGGTCCTTCCTATGGCTACACCTTC. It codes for CASSIQGPSYGYTF. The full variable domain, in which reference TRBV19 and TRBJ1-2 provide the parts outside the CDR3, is DGGITQSPKYLFRKEGQNVTLSCEQNLNHDAMYWYRQDPGQGLRLIYYSQIVNDFQKGDIAEGYSVSREKKESFPLTVTSAQKNPTAFYLCASSIQGPSYGYTFGSGTRLTVV.

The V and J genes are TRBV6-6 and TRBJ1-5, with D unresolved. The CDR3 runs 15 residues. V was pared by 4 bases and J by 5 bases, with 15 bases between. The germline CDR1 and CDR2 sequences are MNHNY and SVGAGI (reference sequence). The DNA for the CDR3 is TGTGCCAGCAGTTCCTGGCCTCTGGGAGATCAGCCCCAGCATTTT. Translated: CASSSWPLGDQPQHF.

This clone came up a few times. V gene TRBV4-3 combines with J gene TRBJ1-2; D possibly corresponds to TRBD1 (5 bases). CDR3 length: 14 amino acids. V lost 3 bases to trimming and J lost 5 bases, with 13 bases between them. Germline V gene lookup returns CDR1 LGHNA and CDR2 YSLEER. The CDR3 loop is CASSHEGKGYGYTF. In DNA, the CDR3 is TGCGCCAGCAGCCACGAGGGGAAGGGGTATGGCTACACCTTC.

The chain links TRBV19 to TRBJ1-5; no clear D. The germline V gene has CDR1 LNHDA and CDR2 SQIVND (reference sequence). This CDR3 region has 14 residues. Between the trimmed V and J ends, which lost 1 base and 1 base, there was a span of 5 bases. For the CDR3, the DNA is TGTGCCAGTAGTATAGCGGCCAGCAATCAGCCCCAGCATTTT. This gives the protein CASSIAASNQPQHF.

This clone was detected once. The CDR3 sequence is CASSLGQGVETQYF. The CDR3 DNA is TGTGCCAGCAGCTTGGGACAGGGGGTCGAGACCCAGTACTTC. This rearrangement joins TRBV5-8 to TRBJ2-5; TRBD1 matches 9 bases. V shed 0 bases and J 5 bases; nucleotides not matched to a gene: 2. Germline V gene data show CDR1 as SGHTS and CDR2 as YDEGEE. This CDR3 is built from 14 residues. Combining the CDR3 with reference TRBV5-8 and TRBJ2-5 gives the whole variable domain EAGVTQSPTHLIKTRGQQATLRCSPISGHTSVYWYQQALGLGLQFLLWYDEGEERNRGNFPPRFSGRQFPNYSSELNVNALELEDSALYLCASSLGQGVETQYFGPGTRLLVL.

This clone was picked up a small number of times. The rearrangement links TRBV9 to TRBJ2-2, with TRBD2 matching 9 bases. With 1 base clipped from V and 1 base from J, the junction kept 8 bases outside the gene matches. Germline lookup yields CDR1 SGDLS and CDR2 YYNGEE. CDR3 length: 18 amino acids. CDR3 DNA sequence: TGTGCCAGCAGCGTAAGAGGTAGCGGGAGTCTGAACACCGGGGAGCTGTTTTTT. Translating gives CASSVRGSGSLNTGELFF.

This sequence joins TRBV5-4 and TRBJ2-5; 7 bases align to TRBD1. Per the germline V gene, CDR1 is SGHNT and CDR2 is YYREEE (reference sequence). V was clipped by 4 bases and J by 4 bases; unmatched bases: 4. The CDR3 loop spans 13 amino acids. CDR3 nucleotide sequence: TGTGCCAGCAGCCGACCAGGGGGAGAGACCCAGTACTTC. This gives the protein CASSRPGGETQYF.

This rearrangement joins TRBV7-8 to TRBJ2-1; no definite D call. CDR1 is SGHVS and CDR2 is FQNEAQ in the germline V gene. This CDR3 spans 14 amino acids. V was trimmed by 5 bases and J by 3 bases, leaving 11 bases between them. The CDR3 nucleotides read TGTGCCAGCAGCCCCACCCGATACTACAATGAGCAGTTCTTC. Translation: CASSPTRYYNEQFF.

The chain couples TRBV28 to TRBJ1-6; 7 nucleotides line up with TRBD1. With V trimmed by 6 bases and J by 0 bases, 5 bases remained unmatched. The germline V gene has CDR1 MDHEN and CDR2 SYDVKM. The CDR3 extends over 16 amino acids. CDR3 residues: CASRETGSSYNSPLHF. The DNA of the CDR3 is TGTGCCAGCAGAGAGACAGGGAGCTCCTATAATTCACCCCTCCACTTT.

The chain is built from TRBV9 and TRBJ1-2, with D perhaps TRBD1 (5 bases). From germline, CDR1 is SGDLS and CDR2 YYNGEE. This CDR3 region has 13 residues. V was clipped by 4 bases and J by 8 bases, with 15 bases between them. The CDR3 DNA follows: TGTGCCAGCAGCTTGGGGGAGATTGGGGGCTACACCTTC. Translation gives CASSLGEIGGYTF.